The source of this T cell receptor beta chain is a study of T-cell reconstitution after alpha-beta-depleted transplantation in children. Unique molecular identifiers featured in how the TCRbeta library was prepared. MiXCR, run by TCRdb on the PCR reads, gives a single entry per CDR3 protein. Here the sample spans 300,000 to 350,000 distinct CDR3 sequences, 15% to 20% being singletons. Germline V gene sequence: CDR1 LGHNA, CDR2 YSLEER. V lost 0 bases, J lost 4 bases, and 12 bases lay in between. The CDR3 extends over 15 amino acids. This specimen was PBMCs, mostly from graft donor cells, taken 360 days after TCRalphabeta/CD19-depleted stem cell transplant. J is TRBJ1-2 and V is TRBV4-3; D is ambiguous. This sequence was found in a male patient aged 2 to 9 who had a stem cell transplant for acute lymphoblastic leukemia, so the T cells may come from the graft donor. In DNA, the CDR3 is TGCGCCAGCAGCCAAGATCCCGGGAGTTTCTATGGCTACACCTTC. This encodes CASSQDPGSFYGYTF.